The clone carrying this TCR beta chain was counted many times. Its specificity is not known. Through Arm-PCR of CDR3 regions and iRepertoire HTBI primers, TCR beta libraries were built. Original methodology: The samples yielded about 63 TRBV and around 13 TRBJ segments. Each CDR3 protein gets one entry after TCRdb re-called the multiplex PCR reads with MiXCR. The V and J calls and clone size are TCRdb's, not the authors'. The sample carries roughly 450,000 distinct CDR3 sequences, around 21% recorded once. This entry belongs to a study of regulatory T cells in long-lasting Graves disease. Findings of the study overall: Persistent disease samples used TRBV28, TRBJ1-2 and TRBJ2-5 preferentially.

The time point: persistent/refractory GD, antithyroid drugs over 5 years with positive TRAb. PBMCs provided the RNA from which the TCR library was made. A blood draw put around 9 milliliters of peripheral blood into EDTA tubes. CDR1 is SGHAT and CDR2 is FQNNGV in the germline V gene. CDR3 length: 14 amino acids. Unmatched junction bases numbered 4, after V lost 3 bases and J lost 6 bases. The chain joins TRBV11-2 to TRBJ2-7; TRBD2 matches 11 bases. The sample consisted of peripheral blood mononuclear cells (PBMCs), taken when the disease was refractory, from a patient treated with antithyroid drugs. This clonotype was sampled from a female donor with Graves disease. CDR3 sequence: CASSLNLAGGEQYF. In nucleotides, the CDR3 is TGTGCCAGCAGCTTGAATCTAGCGGGAGGCGAGCAGTACTTC.